The rows below give T cell receptor beta chains drawn from one sample of a study of Graves' ophthalmopathy and Graves' hyperthyroidism. TCRdb re-called the multiplex PCR reads with MiXCR, one entry per CDR3 protein. The sample includes 350,000 to 450,000 distinct CDR3 sequences, 20% to 25% seen only once; the top ten take 2.5% to 3.5%. The sequencing sample was made of peripheral blood. All receptors derive from a woman between 18 and 30 years old with stable Graves' hyperthyroidism. CDR3s include the opening cysteine and the closing phenylalanine or tryptophan. The D gene is left open where the match is weak. Some rows mark clone size as missing; the rest say once, few, many or name a class of expanded clone.

clone_size,d_call,cdr3_length,v_call,j_call,cdr3_aa,cdr3_nt
many,NA,14,TRBV15,TRBJ2-5,CATSRDWGQETQYF,TGTGCCACCAGCAGAGATTGGGGGCAAGAGACCCAGTACTTC
few,NA,15,TRBV30,TRBJ2-5,CAWSVWQGYQETQYF,TGTGCCTGGAGTGTATGGCAGGGGTACCAAGAGACCCAGTACTTC
NA,TRBD1,16,TRBV4-1,TRBJ1-1,CASSQFTGQRNTEAFF,TGCGCCAGCAGCCAATTTACGGGACAGCGGAACACTGAAGCTTTCTTT
few,TRBD1,14,TRBV18,TRBJ1-1,CASSPSQGARGAFF,TGTGCCAGCTCACCGTCACAGGGGGCGCGGGGGGCTTTCTTT
NA,TRBD1,14,TRBV7-9,TRBJ2-7,CASSFGQGKSEQYF,TGTGCCAGCAGCTTCGGACAGGGTAAAAGCGAGCAGTACTTC
many,TRBD1,15,TRBV6-9,TRBJ1-5,CASVGGGTENQPQHF,TGTGCCAGCGTGGGGGGGGGGACAGAGAATCAGCCCCAGCATTTT
many,NA,13,TRBV24-1,TRBJ2-5,CATSEEGGETQYF,TGTGCCACCAGTGAAGAAGGGGGAGAGACCCAGTACTTC
NA,NA,10,TRBV28,TRBJ1-5,CARPGQPQHF,TGTGCCAGACCCGGTCAGCCCCAGCATTTT
many,NA,14,TRBV30,TRBJ1-5,CAWSRGDLNQPQHF,TGTGCCTGGTCCCGTGGGGACCTCAATCAGCCCCAGCATTTT
many,NA,14,TRBV29-1,TRBJ1-2,CSVEDRQERYGYTF,TGCAGCGTTGAAGATCGGCAGGAACGATATGGCTACACCTTC
few,NA,14,TRBV14,TRBJ2-2,CASSQWSGTGELFF,TGTGCCAGCAGCCAATGGAGCGGCACCGGGGAGCTGTTTTTT
many,NA,16,TRBV19,TRBJ2-5,CASSSEKRTSQETQYF,TGTGCCAGTAGTTCTGAGAAGAGGACCTCCCAAGAGACCCAGTACTTC
NA,NA,13,TRBV3-1,TRBJ2-5,CASSQVRQETQYF,TGTGCCAGCAGCCAAGTTCGGCAAGAGACCCAGTACTTC
many,TRBD2,15,TRBV10-3,TRBJ2-7,CAISGGAGGTYEQYF,TGTGCCATCAGCGGAGGGGCGGGAGGGACCTACGAGCAGTACTTC
many,NA,15,TRBV28,TRBJ2-7,CASGYTGFWSYEQYF,TGTGCCAGCGGTTACACAGGGTTTTGGTCCTACGAGCAGTACTTC
NA,NA,18,TRBV4-2,TRBJ2-7,CASSQDVGLAAGLYEQYF,TGTGCCAGCAGCCAAGATGTAGGGCTGGCCGCCGGCCTCTACGAGCAGTACTTC
few,TRBD2,15,TRBV20-1,TRBJ2-7,CSASSRLAAFYEQYF,TGCAGTGCTAGTTCCCGACTAGCGGCTTTCTACGAGCAGTACTTC
many,NA,15,TRBV12-3/TRBV12-4,TRBJ1-6,CASSLWDIRHSPLHF,TGTGCCAGCAGCCTTTGGGACATTCGACATTCACCCCTCCACTTT
NA,NA,13,TRBV2,TRBJ2-7,CASILGPYYEQYF,TGTGCCAGCATCCTGGGTCCCTACTACGAGCAGTACTTC
many,TRBD2,15,TRBV7-9,TRBJ2-5,CASSPGAGVEETQYF,TGTGCCAGCAGCCCTGGGGCGGGAGTTGAAGAGACCCAGTACTTC
few,NA,15,TRBV9,TRBJ2-1,CASSGRRRSSNEQFF,TGTGCCAGCAGCGGGAGACGAAGGAGTAGCAATGAGCAGTTCTTC
many,TRBD1,14,TRBV7-9,TRBJ1-2,CASSLETGDYGYTF,TGTGCCAGCAGCTTAGAGACAGGGGACTATGGCTACACCTTC
many,NA,13,TRBV19,TRBJ2-3,CASSFIKADTQYF,TGTGCCAGTAGTTTCATTAAGGCAGATACGCAGTATTTT
many,NA,15,TRBV12-3/TRBV12-4,TRBJ2-5,CASSLVGPGQETQYF,TGTGCCAGCAGTTTAGTTGGCCCGGGGCAAGAGACCCAGTACTTC
many,TRBD1,16,TRBV28,TRBJ2-7,CASSLTRTGKTYEQYF,TGTGCCAGCAGTCTAACTCGGACAGGGAAGACCTACGAGCAGTACTTC
many,NA,16,TRBV4-1,TRBJ1-1,CASSQEPLLGGEEAFF,TGCGCCAGCAGCCAAGAGCCCCTTTTGGGGGGGGAGGAAGCTTTCTTT
few,TRBD2,15,TRBV11-2,TRBJ2-2,CAGETSGTYRGELFF,TGTGCCGGGGAGACTAGCGGGACCTATCGTGGGGAGCTGTTTTTT
many,NA,13,TRBV6-1,TRBJ1-1,CASSVGGMTEAFF,TGTGCCAGCAGTGTTGGGGGGATGACTGAAGCTTTCTTT
many,NA,14,TRBV30,TRBJ1-3,CAWSAAGGGNTIYF,TGTGCCTGGAGTGCCGCCGGCGGCGGAAACACCATATATTTT
many,NA,14,TRBV20-1,TRBJ2-2,CSARSGAYTGELFF,TGCAGTGCTAGGTCCGGGGCGTACACCGGGGAGCTGTTTTTT
NA,NA,12,TRBV6-1,TRBJ1-2,CASSVGGDGYTF,TGTGCCAGCAGTGTAGGGGGAGATGGCTACACCTTC
NA,NA,15,TRBV28,TRBJ2-7,CASTRPGTSSYEQYF,TGTGCCAGCACTCGCCCCGGGACATCTTCCTACGAGCAGTACTTC
NA,TRBD1,14,TRBV12-3/TRBV12-4,TRBJ2-7,CASTPSGQGIEQYF,TGTGCCAGCACCCCGTCGGGACAGGGAATCGAGCAGTACTTC
NA,TRBD1,15,TRBV30,TRBJ1-2,CAWNGVGQGVYGYTF,TGTGCCTGGAATGGGGTGGGACAGGGCGTCTATGGCTACACCTTC
many,TRBD1,14,TRBV6-1,TRBJ1-5,CASSAGQEGQPQHF,TGTGCCAGCAGTGCAGGACAGGAGGGCCAGCCCCAGCATTTT
NA,TRBD1,14,TRBV7-2,TRBJ1-2,CASSLAAGGGGYTF,TGTGCCAGCAGCTTAGCGGCAGGGGGCGGCGGCTACACCTTC
many,NA,16,TRBV7-8,TRBJ2-7,CASSPGSYGSLPRQYF,TGTGCCAGCAGCCCGGGAAGTTACGGTTCCCTACCGCGGCAGTACTTC
few,NA,14,TRBV15,TRBJ2-7,CATSREQGHDEQYF,TGTGCCACCAGCAGAGAGCAGGGGCACGACGAGCAGTACTTC
many,NA,13,TRBV12-3/TRBV12-4,TRBJ1-2,CASSSQRLGGYTF,TGTGCCAGCAGTTCTCAGAGGTTGGGAGGCTACACCTTC
many,NA,13,TRBV6-1,TRBJ2-7,CASSVHSPLEQYF,TGTGCCAGCAGCGTGCACAGTCCGCTCGAGCAGTACTTC
many,NA,16,TRBV5-6,TRBJ1-1,CASSLAVEPENTEAFF,TGTGCCAGCAGCTTGGCCGTGGAGCCAGAGAACACTGAAGCTTTCTTT
NA,NA,13,TRBV30,TRBJ1-1,CAWRQGDFTEAFF,TGTGCCTGGAGACAGGGAGACTTCACTGAAGCTTTCTTT
many,NA,13,TRBV2,TRBJ1-1,CATCTGLNTEAFF,TGTGCCACTTGTACAGGGCTAAACACTGAAGCTTTCTTT
many,NA,13,TRBV6-1,TRBJ1-5,CASSEINSLSQHF,TGTGCCAGCAGTGAAATAAACAGTCTGTCCCAGCATTTT
many,NA,15,TRBV7-2,TRBJ1-1,CASSPETGGDTEAFF,TGTGCCAGCAGCCCAGAGACAGGCGGGGACACTGAAGCTTTCTTT
many,NA,12,TRBV6-1,TRBJ2-5,CASSDPSRAQYF,TGTGCCAGCAGTGACCCTTCTAGAGCCCAGTACTTC
NA,NA,19,TRBV9,TRBJ1-3,CASSVGVSGEQVLRYTIYF,TGTGCCAGCAGCGTAGGCGTGAGTGGGGAACAGGTGTTGAGATACACCATATATTTT
many,TRBD1,16,TRBV5-1,TRBJ1-2,CASSPGGQGEGYGYTF,TGCGCCAGCAGCCCGGGGGGACAGGGAGAGGGCTATGGCTACACCTTC
many,TRBD1,15,TRBV28,TRBJ1-5,CASKLGGQGIQPQHF,TGTGCCAGCAAGCTGGGGGGACAGGGTATTCAGCCCCAGCATTTT
many,NA,14,TRBV6-2/TRBV6-3,TRBJ1-5,CASQKDKLAQPQHF,TGTGCCAGCCAAAAGGACAAGTTGGCTCAGCCCCAGCATTTT
NA,NA,11,TRBV30,TRBJ1-6,CAWRKGSPLHF,TGTGCCTGGAGAAAAGGATCACCCCTCCACTTT
many,TRBD2,16,TRBV7-2,TRBJ2-7,CASSLEGTSGTYEQYF,TGTGCCAGCAGCCTTGAGGGGACTAGCGGGACCTACGAGCAGTACTTC
many,NA,11,TRBV30,TRBJ1-2,CAWSVGGDYTF,TGTGCCTGGAGTGTAGGCGGGGACTACACCTTC
many,NA,15,TRBV15,TRBJ1-5,CATSASGGLDQPQHF,TGTGCCACCAGCGCCAGCGGAGGATTGGATCAGCCCCAGCATTTT
many,NA,18,TRBV6-1,TRBJ1-2,CASSEIWGGRRTDYGYTF,TGTGCCAGCAGTGAAATTTGGGGAGGCAGAAGGACGGATTATGGCTACACCTTC
NA,NA,16,TRBV3-1,TRBJ1-2,CASSHTVKGGEGGYTF,TGTGCCAGCAGCCATACCGTAAAAGGAGGGGAGGGTGGCTACACCTTC
many,NA,14,TRBV5-1,TRBJ2-4,CASSPDLAKNIQYF,TGCGCCAGCAGCCCGGACCTGGCCAAAAACATTCAGTACTTC
NA,TRBD1,15,TRBV6-1,TRBJ2-7,CASSEVTGISYEQYF,TGTGCCAGCAGTGAAGTGACAGGGATCTCCTACGAGCAGTACTTC
NA,TRBD1,14,TRBV6-5,TRBJ2-7,CASSYSGTGDEQYF,TGTGCCAGCAGTTACTCGGGGACAGGAGACGAGCAGTACTTC
many,NA,15,TRBV20-1,TRBJ1-6,CSAPKGHPRDSPLHF,TGCAGTGCTCCTAAAGGACACCCGCGGGATTCACCCCTCCACTTT